The 27 T cell receptor beta chains in this list originate from one sample, sequenced in a study of human T cells and chemical hapten exposure. Via MiXCR, TCRdb re-called the RACE reads, giving one row per CDR3 protein. The sample lists 85,000 to 130,000 distinct CDR3 sequences; less than 15% were seen once. Time point in this sample: pre-sensitization, week 0. Treatment indicated: therapeutic diphenylcyclopropenone sensitization with weekly scalp DPC. The source material was whole blood, sampled in connection with sensitization to the hapten diphenylcyclopropenone (DPC). The source is a woman aged 50 to 65 with alopecia areata. Some clones in this sample may be carry-over from other donors' samples.

This clonotype was seen more than once but under ten times. The V call is TRBV24-1, the J call TRBJ2-3; D not certain. The CDR3 is 15 residues long. V lost 1 base to trimming and J lost 2 bases, with 9 bases between them. CDR1 and CDR2 (germline): KGHDR, SFDVKD. CDR3 sequence (DNA): TGTGCCACCAGTGATTTCCACTTTTCCACAGATACGCAGTATTTT. It encodes CATSDFHFSTDTQYF.

Only a few counts were recorded for this clonotype. The gene calls are TRBV6-5 and TRBJ2-6; D gene unclear. The CDR3 runs 14 residues. V was clipped by 2 bases and J by 0 bases, with 2 bases between them. The germline gives CDR1 MNHEY, CDR2 SVGAGI. This CDR3 reads CASSYGSGANVLTF. For the CDR3, the DNA is TGTGCCAGCAGTTACGGCTCTGGGGCCAACGTCCTGACTTTC.

The rearrangement joins TRBV7-9 to TRBJ1-4; D possibly corresponds to TRBD1 (6 bases). The V end was cut by 7 bases, the J end by 8 bases, with 14 bases between. This CDR3 is built from 13 residues. Germline CDR1 is SEHNR and CDR2 is FQNEAQ (reference sequence). Here the CDR3 reads CASTDQGREKLFF. The CDR3 DNA follows: TGTGCCAGCACCGACCAGGGGAGGGAAAAACTGTTTTTT.

The CDR3 sequence: CSPFGDTQYF. The CDR3 DNA sequence: TGCAGTCCCTTTGGAGATACGCAGTATTTT. The chain is built from TRBV20-1 and TRBJ2-3, with D unclear. Looked up from germline, CDR1 is DFQATT and CDR2 is SNEGSKA (reference sequence). The V end was cut by 8 bases, the J end by 5 bases, with 8 bases between. This CDR3 has 10 residues.

The table lists this clonotype with a few counts. This chain links TRBV5-1 with TRBJ2-5, with D possibly being TRBD2 (7 bases). This CDR3 is built from 15 residues. Trimming took 0 bases from V and 5 from J, leaving 14 bases between them. Germline CDR1 and CDR2: SGHRS and YFSETQ. This chain's CDR3 is CASSLGNGGPETQYF. For the CDR3, the DNA is TGCGCCAGCAGCTTGGGGAACGGGGGGCCGGAGACCCAGTACTTC.

This sequence joins TRBV28 and TRBJ1-1; D uncertain. The V end was cut by 5 bases, the J end by 2 bases, with 12 bases between. The CDR3 extends over 14 amino acids. CDR1 and CDR2 (germline): MDHEN, SYDVKM. CDR3 sequence (DNA): TGTGCCAGCAGTCTAGTAGTTTACAACACTGAAGCTTTCTTT. Translating gives CASSLVVYNTEAFF.

This clonotype was picked up one time. The gene calls are TRBV12-3 or TRBV12-4 and TRBJ2-2; D possibly matches TRBD1 or TRBD2 (5 bases each). The CDR3 contains 16 residues. The V end was cut by 5 bases, the J end by 7 bases, with 20 bases between. CDR3 in amino acids: CASSQPGTPGGGELFF. The CDR3 bases are TGTGCCAGCAGTCAACCCGGGACCCCTGGAGGCGGGGAGCTGTTTTTT.

This clonotype appeared a few times. This chain connects TRBV5-1 to TRBJ1-1, with TRBD1 matching over 12 bases. The CDR3 totals 15 residues. J lost 7 bases, V lost 3 bases, and 7 bases had no gene match. Germline CDR1 reads SGHRS; CDR2 reads YFSETQ. In DNA, the CDR3 is TGCGCCAGCAGCTGGGTGGGACAGGGGGCCAATGAAGCTTTCTTT. This encodes CASSWVGQGANEAFF.

In its sample, this clonotype was seen a few times. The V call is TRBV3-1, the J call TRBJ1-1; a weak D match, TRBD1 (6 bases). The CDR3 loop spans 14 amino acids. The V and J ends lost 2 bases and 2 bases respectively, with 9 bases between them. The germline V gene encodes CDR1 LGHDT and CDR2 YNNKEL (reference sequence). The CDR3 bases are TGTGCCAGCAGCCAAATGGGACAAAACACTGAAGCTTTCTTT. This sequence encodes CASSQMGQNTEAFF. The full variable domain, its missing parts supplied by reference TRBV3-1 and TRBJ1-1, is DTAVSQTPKYLVTQMGNDKSIKCEQNLGHDTMYWYKQDSKKFLKIMFSYNNKELIINETVPNRFSPKSPDKAHLNLHINSLELGDSAVYFCASSQMGQNTEAFFGQGTRLTVV.

The chain is built from TRBV12-3 or TRBV12-4 and TRBJ2-5; D may match TRBD1 or TRBD2 (5 bases each). This CDR3 has 11 residues. V dropped 8 bases and J dropped 5 bases, with 9 bases sitting between them. CDR3 sequence (DNA): TGTGCCAGCGGGGGTCAGGAGACCCAGTACTTC. Protein product: CASGGQETQYF.

There are a few counts of this clonotype. The chain combines TRBV4-3 with TRBJ1-4; D remains ambiguous. CDR1 and CDR2 (germline): LGHNA, YSLEER. The CDR3 covers 18 residues. Trimming pared 1 base from V and 8 bases from J, leaving 23 bases between. The CDR3 bases are TGCGCCAGCAGCCAAGCATTACGACTGGGAACAGAAGGAGAAAAACTGTTTTTT. This sequence encodes CASSQALRLGTEGEKLFF.

This clonotype was found a few times. The chain couples TRBV24-1 to TRBJ2-2; D uncertain. The CDR3 runs to 9 residues. Looked up from germline, CDR1 is KGHDR and CDR2 is SFDVKD. Here the CDR3 reads CAPTGELFF. The CDR3 DNA reads as TGTGCTCCGACCGGGGAGCTGTTTTTT.

This clonotype was seen a handful of times. J is TRBJ1-2 and V is TRBV28; D is possibly TRBD1 (5 bases). Trimming removed 2 bases at V and 4 bases at J, with 8 bases between. The CDR3 is 13 amino acids. Germline CDR1 is MDHEN and CDR2 is SYDVKM. The CDR3, as DNA: TGTGCCAGCAGTTTAACGAGGGGCTATGGCTACACCTTC. The encoded protein is CASSLTRGYGYTF.

This chain uses TRBV6-1 with TRBJ1-1; a weak D match, TRBD1 (5 bases). Trimming removed 2 bases from V and 4 bases from J, with 20 bases in between. CDR1 is MNHNS, CDR2 SASEGT, per germline. This CDR3 has 17 residues. CDR3 amino acids: CASSEYLTVWASTEAFF. In DNA, the CDR3 is TGTGCCAGCAGTGAATATCTGACAGTCTGGGCATCCACTGAAGCTTTCTTT.

The chain is built from TRBV5-6 and TRBJ1-5; D gene uncertain. The CDR3 has 15 amino acids. Germline V gene lookup returns CDR1 SGHDT and CDR2 YYEEEE. Deletions cut 1 base from V and 7 bases from J, with 15 bases between. DNA of the CDR3: TGTGCCAGCAGCTTGAGGCGGGGTAAAGGGCAGCCCCAGCATTTT. It is translated as CASSLRRGKGQPQHF.

In this sample, this clonotype turned up many times. The rearrangement joins TRBV3-1 to TRBJ2-1; tentatively, D is TRBD1 (6 bases). CDR3 length: 14 amino acids. Deletions cut 5 bases from V and 6 bases from J, with 14 bases between. Germline values: CDR1 LGHDT, CDR2 YNNKEL (reference sequence). CDR3 amino acids: CASSVYRDTNEQFF. CDR3 nucleotides: TGTGCCAGCAGCGTATATCGGGACACCAATGAGCAGTTCTTC.

This clonotype was observed a handful of times. The V call is TRBV7-9, the J call TRBJ1-2; no clear D. The length of the CDR3 is 12 residues. Germline lookup yields CDR1 SEHNR and CDR2 FQNEAQ (reference sequence). V shed 4 bases and J shed 5 bases, with 8 bases lying between them. CDR3 coding DNA: TGTGCCAGCAGCTCGGACCGGTATGGCTACACCTTC. Translated, it gives CASSSDRYGYTF.

This clonotype was seen a handful of times. V and J are TRBV10-3 and TRBJ1-1, with 10 bases that match TRBD1. With V trimmed by 8 bases and J by 1 base, 4 bases remained unmatched. This CDR3 comprises 14 residues. Germline CDR1 and CDR2: ENHRY and SYGVKD. CDR3 DNA: TGTGCCATCGGGACAGGGGACGGGAACACTGAAGCTTTCTTT. Translation gives CAIGTGDGNTEAFF.

The sample holds a few counts of this clonotype. V and J are TRBV5-1 and TRBJ2-1; no firm D call. V was trimmed by 0 bases and J by 8 bases, leaving 6 bases between them. CDR1 and CDR2 from the germline V gene are SGHRS and YFSETQ. This CDR3 region has 12 residues. CDR3 nucleotide sequence: TGCGCCAGCAGCTTGGAAAGGGATGAGCAGTTCTTC. Translated: CASSLERDEQFF. The whole variable domain, filled in from reference TRBV5-1 and TRBJ2-1, reads KAGVTQTPRYLIKTRGQQVTLSCSPISGHRSVSWYQQTPGQGLQFLFEYFSETQRNKGNFPGRFSGRQFSNSRSEMNVSTLELGDSALYLCASSLERDEQFFGPGTRLTVL.

In its sample, this clonotype was seen many times. The chain joins TRBV29-1 to TRBJ1-2; 7 nucleotides match TRBD1. The V gene end was trimmed by 4 bases and the J gene end by 12 bases; junction bases not matched to a gene: 11. This CDR3 contains 12 residues. The germline gives CDR1 SQVTM, CDR2 ANQGSEA. The CDR3 here is CSVGEAQGLDTF. CDR3 DNA sequence: TGCAGCGTTGGAGAGGCACAGGGGCTCGACACCTTC. The full variable domain, rest sourced from reference TRBV29-1 and TRBJ1-2, is SAVISQKPSRDICQRGTSLTIQCQVDSQVTMMFWYRQQPGQSLTLIATANQGSEATYESGFVIDKFPISRPNLTFSTLTVSNMSPEDSSIYLCSVGEAQGLDTFGSGTRLTVV.

This chain links TRBV5-1 with TRBJ2-5, with 11 bases matching TRBD1. This CDR3 has 15 amino acids. J lost 6 bases, V lost 4 bases, and 8 bases had no gene match. Germline V gene data show CDR1 as SGHRS and CDR2 as YFSETQ. As DNA, the CDR3 is TGCGCCAGCAGCCCGGGACAGGGGGTGGCGAAGACCCAGTACTTC. This sequence encodes CASSPGQGVAKTQYF.

This chain uses TRBV6-2 or TRBV6-3 with TRBJ1-5; no reliable D call. Per germline, CDR1 MNHEY and CDR2 SVGEGT. CDR3 length: 14 amino acids. The V end lost 2 bases, the J end lost 2 bases, and 7 bases lay between the germline ends. This CDR3 reads CASSYRAGNQPQHF. CDR3 DNA sequence: TGTGCCAGCAGTTACCGGGCCGGCAATCAGCCCCAGCATTTT.

This clonotype was detected a few times. The chain recombines TRBV24-1 with TRBJ2-3; no firm D call. The CDR3 extends over 13 amino acids. The V end lost 3 bases, the J end lost 4 bases, and 7 bases lay between the germline ends. In germline, CDR1 is KGHDR, CDR2 SFDVKD. CDR3 sequence reads: CATSDPGADTQYF. For the CDR3, the DNA is TGTGCCACCAGTGATCCCGGTGCAGATACGCAGTATTTT.

V usage is TRBV9 and J usage is TRBJ2-2; possible D gene TRBD2, 6 bases. The V end lost 3 bases, the J end lost 5 bases, and 14 bases lay between the germline ends. Germline loops: CDR1 SGDLS, CDR2 YYNGEE. The CDR3 length is 15 residues. CDR3 nucleotide sequence: TGTGCCAGCAGCGCATCGGGACTTCGGACCGGGGAGCTGTTTTTT. It specifies CASSASGLRTGELFF. Full variable domain (outside the CDR3, taken from reference TRBV9 and TRBJ2-2): DSGVTQTPKHLITATGQRVTLRCSPRSGDLSVYWYQQSLDQGLQFLIQYYNGEERAKGNILERFSAQQFPDLHSELNLSSLELGDSALYFCASSASGLRTGELFFGEGSRLTVL.

This chain connects TRBV6-2 or TRBV6-3 to TRBJ1-5, with 7 bases identical to TRBD1. Germline assignment: CDR1 MNHEY and CDR2 SVGEGT. The CDR3 consists of 14 residues. Trimming took 6 bases from V and 7 from J; bases not matched to a gene: 9. The CDR3 loop is CASSEGQLAQPQHF. DNA of the CDR3: TGTGCCAGCAGCGAGGGACAGCTAGCGCAGCCCCAGCATTTT.

This clonotype has ten or more counts. The rearrangement joins TRBV6-5 to TRBJ2-7; 10 nucleotides agree with TRBD2. The CDR3 contains 14 residues. Germline lookup yields CDR1 MNHEY and CDR2 SVGAGI. The V gene end was trimmed by 5 bases and the J gene end by 3 bases; junction bases not matched to a gene: 4. The CDR3 loop is CASSTAGGGYEQYF. The CDR3 coding sequence is TGTGCCAGCAGTACAGCGGGGGGGGGCTACGAGCAGTACTTC.

The rearrangement links TRBV19 to TRBJ2-2; TRBD1 is a possible D gene (6 bases). Trimming removed 6 bases from V and 5 bases from J, with 13 bases in between. Germline V gene sequence: CDR1 LNHDA, CDR2 SQIVND (reference sequence). This CDR3 spans 14 amino acids. CDR3 coding DNA: TGTGCCAGTAGCTTTGGGGGCCTGACCGGGGAGCTGTTTTTT. It translates to CASSFGGLTGELFF.